This T cell receptor (beta chain) is from a study of naive and memory T cell subsets. CDR3 size: 15 residues. The germline V gene has CDR1 SGHTA and CDR2 FQGNSA. J lost 4 bases, V lost 2 bases, and 7 bases had no gene match. The beta constant-region primer was an equimolar mix of two oligonucleotides covering TRBC1 and TRBC2. Using its own MiXCR run on the UMI-ligation and nested PCR reads, TCRdb lists one record per CDR3 protein. The table has roughly 27,000 distinct CDR3 sequences, about 10% seen once. Sorting gates: effector memory CD45RA-CD27-, EMRA CD45RA+CD27-. The sample taken for sequencing was effector memory CD4+ T cells from blood. Indicated subset: effector memory, CD45RA- CD27-. This chain joins TRBV7-2 and TRBJ2-5; 7 bases agree with TRBD1. The sequence was collected from a human donor in good health. This chain's CDR3 is CASSLNRGRGETQYF. The CDR3 region has the DNA TGTGCCAGCAGCTTAAACAGGGGCAGGGGAGAGACCCAGTACTTC.